Below are 3 T cell receptor beta chains sequenced from a single sample in a study of T cell changes during pregnancy in multiple sclerosis. The assay was immunoSEQ multiplex PCR, and TCRdb's table has in-frame clones only and misses some. The sample has tens of thousands of clones; 92% are singletons. This specimen consisted of CD4+ T cells from peripheral blood mononuclear cells, obtained in the second trimester of pregnancy. These receptors were obtained from a female donor with multiple sclerosis, enrolled in a pregnancy study.

The chain has TRBV19 and TRBJ1-5; D is uncertain. The V end lost 5 bases, the J end lost 7 bases, and 18 bases lay between the germline ends. The CDR3 is 15 residues long. Germline V lookup: CDR1 LNHDA, CDR2 SQIVND (reference sequence). The CDR3, as DNA: TGTGCCAGTAGTCTCACCAACCAGGTAGGACAGCCCCAGCATTTT. As protein: CASSLTNQVGQPQHF.

The chain couples TRBV28 to TRBJ1-3; possible D gene TRBD1, 6 bases. From germline, CDR1 is MDHEN and CDR2 SYDVKM. V lost 4 bases to trimming and J lost 4 bases, with 14 bases between them. The CDR3 extends over 15 amino acids. The CDR3 reads CASSSYRASGNTIYF. The CDR3 DNA reads TGTGCCAGCAGTTCGTACAGGGCCTCAGGAAACACCATATATTTT.

The CDR3 DNA reads TGTGCCAGCTCTCCAAGAGGACTAGCGGCTCCAACTAAGGGGGAGCTGTTTTTT. Encoded protein: CASSPRGLAAPTKGELFF. The V call is TRBV28, the J call TRBJ2-2; 10 bases line up with TRBD2. CDR1 and CDR2 (germline): MDHEN, SYDVKM. V was pared by 8 bases and J by 8 bases, with 20 bases of the junction left unmatched. This CDR3 has 18 amino acids.